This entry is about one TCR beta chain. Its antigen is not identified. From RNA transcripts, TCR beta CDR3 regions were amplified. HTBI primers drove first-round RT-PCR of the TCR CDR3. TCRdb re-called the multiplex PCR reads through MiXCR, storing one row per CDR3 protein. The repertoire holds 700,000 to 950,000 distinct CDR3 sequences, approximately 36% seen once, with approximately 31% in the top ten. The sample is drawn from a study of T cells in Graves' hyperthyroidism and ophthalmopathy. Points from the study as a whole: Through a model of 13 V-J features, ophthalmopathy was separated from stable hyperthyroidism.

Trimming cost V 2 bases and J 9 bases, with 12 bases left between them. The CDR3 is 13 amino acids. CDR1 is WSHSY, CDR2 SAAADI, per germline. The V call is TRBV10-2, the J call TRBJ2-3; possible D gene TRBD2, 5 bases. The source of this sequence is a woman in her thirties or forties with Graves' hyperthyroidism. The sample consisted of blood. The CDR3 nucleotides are TGCGCCAGCAGTGAGGAAACGAGAGGGACGCAGTATTTT. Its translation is CASSEETRGTQYF.